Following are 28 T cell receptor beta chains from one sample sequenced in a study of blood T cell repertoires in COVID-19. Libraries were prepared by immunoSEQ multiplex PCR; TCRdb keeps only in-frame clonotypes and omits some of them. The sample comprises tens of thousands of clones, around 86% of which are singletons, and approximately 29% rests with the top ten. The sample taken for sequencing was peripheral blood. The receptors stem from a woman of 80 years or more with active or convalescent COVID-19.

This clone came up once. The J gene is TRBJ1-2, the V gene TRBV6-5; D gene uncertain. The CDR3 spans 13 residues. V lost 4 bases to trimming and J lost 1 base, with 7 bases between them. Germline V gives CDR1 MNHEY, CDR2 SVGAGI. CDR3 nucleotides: TGTGCCAGCAGTTTCCAGGTTAACTATGGCTACACCTTC. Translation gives CASSFQVNYGYTF.

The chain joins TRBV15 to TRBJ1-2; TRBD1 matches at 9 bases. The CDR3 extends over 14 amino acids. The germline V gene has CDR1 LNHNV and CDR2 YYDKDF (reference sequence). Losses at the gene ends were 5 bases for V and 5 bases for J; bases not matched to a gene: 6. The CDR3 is CATSSRTGEYGYTF. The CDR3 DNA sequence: TGTGCCACCAGCTCCCGGACAGGGGAATATGGCTACACCTTC.

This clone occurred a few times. In DNA, the CDR3 is TGTGCCAGCAGCTTAAGTTCCGCGACAGGGGATCAAGCTTTCTTT. Its translation: CASSLSSATGDQAFF. This chain links TRBV11-3 with TRBJ1-1, with 8 bases lining up with TRBD1. CDR1 and CDR2 from the germline V gene are SGHNT and YENEEA. With V trimmed by 2 bases and J by 9 bases, 11 bases remained unmatched. The CDR3 runs 15 residues. The whole variable domain, remainder taken from reference TRBV11-3 and TRBJ1-1, is EAGVVQSPRYKIIEKKQPVAFWCNPISGHNTLYWYLQNLGQGPELLIRYENEEAVDDSQLPKDRFSAERLKGVDSTLKIQPAELGDSAVYLCASSLSSATGDQAFFGQGTRLTVV.

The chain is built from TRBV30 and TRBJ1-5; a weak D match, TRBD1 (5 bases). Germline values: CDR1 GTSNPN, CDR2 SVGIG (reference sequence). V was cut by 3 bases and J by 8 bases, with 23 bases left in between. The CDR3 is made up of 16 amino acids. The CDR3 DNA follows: TGTGCCTGGAGCTCATCCCGCGGGACCGTCGTTGAGCCCCAGCATTTT. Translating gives CAWSSSRGTVVEPQHF. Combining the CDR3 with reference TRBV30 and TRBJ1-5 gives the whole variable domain SQTIHQWPATLVQPVGSPLSLECTVEGTSNPNLYWYRQAAGRGLQLLFYSVGIGQISSEVPQNLSASRPQDRQFILSSKKLLLSDSGFYLCAWSSSRGTVVEPQHFGDGTRLSIL.

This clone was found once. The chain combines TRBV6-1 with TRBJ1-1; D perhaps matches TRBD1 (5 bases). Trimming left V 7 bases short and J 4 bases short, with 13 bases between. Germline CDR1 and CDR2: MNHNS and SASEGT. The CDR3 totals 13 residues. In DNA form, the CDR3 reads TGTGCCAGCATTCAAGACAGTTCCACTGAAGCTTTCTTT. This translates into CASIQDSSTEAFF.

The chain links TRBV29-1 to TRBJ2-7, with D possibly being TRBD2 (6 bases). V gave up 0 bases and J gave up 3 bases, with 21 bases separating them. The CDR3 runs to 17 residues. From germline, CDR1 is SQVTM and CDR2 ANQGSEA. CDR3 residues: CSVEEVRQAGHHYEQYF. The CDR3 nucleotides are TGCAGCGTTGAAGAGGTACGTCAAGCGGGTCACCACTACGAGCAGTACTTC.

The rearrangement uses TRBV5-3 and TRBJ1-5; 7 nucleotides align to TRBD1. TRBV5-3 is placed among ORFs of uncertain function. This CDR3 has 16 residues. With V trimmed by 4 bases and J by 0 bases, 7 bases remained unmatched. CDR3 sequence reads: CARSNGTEYSNQPQHF. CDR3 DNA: TGTGCCAGAAGCAACGGGACAGAATATAGCAATCAGCCCCAGCATTTT.

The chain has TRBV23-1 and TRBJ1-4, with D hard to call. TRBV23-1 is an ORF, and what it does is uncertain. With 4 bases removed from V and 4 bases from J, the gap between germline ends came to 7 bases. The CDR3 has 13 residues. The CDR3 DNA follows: TGCGCCAGCAGTCGGCAGAATAATGAAAAACTGTTTTTT. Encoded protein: CASSRQNNEKLFF.

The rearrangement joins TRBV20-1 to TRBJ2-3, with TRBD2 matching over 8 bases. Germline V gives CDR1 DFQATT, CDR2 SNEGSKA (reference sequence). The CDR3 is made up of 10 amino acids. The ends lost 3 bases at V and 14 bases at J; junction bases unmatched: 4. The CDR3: CSASGGGLYF. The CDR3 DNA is TGCAGTGCTAGCGGGGGGGGTCTGTATTTT.

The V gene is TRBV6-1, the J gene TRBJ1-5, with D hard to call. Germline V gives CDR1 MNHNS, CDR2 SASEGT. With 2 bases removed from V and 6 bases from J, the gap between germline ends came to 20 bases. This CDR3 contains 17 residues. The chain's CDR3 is CASSEFVGSQVVQPQHF. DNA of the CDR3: TGTGCCAGCAGTGAATTCGTGGGCAGTCAGGTGGTTCAGCCCCAGCATTTT.

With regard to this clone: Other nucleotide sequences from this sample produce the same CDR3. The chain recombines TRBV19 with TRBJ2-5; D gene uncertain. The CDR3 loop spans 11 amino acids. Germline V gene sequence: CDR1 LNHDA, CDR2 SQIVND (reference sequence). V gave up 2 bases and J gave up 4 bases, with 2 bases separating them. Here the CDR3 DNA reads TGTGCCAGTAGTATACGAGAGACCCAGTACTTC. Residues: CASSIRETQYF.

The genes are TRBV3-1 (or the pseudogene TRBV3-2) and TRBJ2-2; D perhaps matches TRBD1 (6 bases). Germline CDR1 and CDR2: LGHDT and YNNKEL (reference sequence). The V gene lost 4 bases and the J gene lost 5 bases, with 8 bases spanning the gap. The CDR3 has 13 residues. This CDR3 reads CASSLQGTGELFF. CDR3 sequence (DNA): TGTGCCAGCAGCCTACAGGGAACCGGGGAGCTGTTTTTT.

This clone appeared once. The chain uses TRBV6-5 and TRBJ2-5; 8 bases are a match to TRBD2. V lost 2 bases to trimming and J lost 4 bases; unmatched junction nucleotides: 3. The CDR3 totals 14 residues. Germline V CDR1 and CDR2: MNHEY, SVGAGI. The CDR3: CASSYARGVETQYF. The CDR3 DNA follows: TGTGCCAGCAGTTACGCGCGGGGGGTAGAGACCCAGTACTTC.

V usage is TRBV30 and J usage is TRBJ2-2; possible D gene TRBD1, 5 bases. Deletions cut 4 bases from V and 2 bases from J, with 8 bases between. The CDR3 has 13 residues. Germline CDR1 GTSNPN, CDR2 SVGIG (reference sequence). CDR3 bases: TGTGCCTGGAAGGGGTACAACACCGGGGAGCTGTTTTTT. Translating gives CAWKGYNTGELFF.

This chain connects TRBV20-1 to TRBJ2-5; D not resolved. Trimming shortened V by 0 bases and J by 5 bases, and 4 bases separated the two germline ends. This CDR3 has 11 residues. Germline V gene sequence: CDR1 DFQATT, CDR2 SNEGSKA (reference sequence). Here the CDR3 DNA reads TGCAGTGCTAGAGACCCGGAGACCCAGTACTTC. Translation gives CSARDPETQYF.

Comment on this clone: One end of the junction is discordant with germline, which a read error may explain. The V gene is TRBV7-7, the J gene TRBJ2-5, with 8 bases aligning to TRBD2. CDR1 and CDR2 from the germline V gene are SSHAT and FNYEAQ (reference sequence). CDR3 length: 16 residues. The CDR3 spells CASSLLAGGHQETQYF. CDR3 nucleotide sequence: TGTGCTAGCAGCTTACTGGCGGGGGGCCACCAAGAGACCCAGTACTTC.

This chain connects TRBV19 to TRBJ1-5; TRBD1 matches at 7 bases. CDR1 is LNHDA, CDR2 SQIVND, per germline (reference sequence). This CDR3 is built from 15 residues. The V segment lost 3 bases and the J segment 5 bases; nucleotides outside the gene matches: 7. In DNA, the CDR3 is TGTGCCAGTAGTATCGGTACAGGGGCCCATCAGCCCCAGCATTTT. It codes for CASSIGTGAHQPQHF.

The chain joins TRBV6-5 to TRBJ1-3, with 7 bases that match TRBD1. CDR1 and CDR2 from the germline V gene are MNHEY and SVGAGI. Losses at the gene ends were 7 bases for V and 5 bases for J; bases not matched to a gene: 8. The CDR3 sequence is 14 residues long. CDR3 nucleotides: TGTGCCAGCATGCGACAGGGTAGTCGAAACACCATATATTTT. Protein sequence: CASMRQGSRNTIYF.

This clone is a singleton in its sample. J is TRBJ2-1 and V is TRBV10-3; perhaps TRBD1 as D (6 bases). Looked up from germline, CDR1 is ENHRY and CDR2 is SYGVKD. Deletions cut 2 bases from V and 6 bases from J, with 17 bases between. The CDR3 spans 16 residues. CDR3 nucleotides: TGTGCCATCAGTGAGCCTATGAAAGACAGGACCAATGAGCAGTTCTTC. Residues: CAISEPMKDRTNEQFF.

The CDR3 is CASSLVQPNNSPLHF. The CDR3 bases are TGTGCCAGCAGCTTAGTACAGCCAAATAATTCACCCCTCCACTTT. V gene TRBV7-2 combines with J gene TRBJ1-6; D call uncertain. The germline V gene encodes CDR1 SGHTA and CDR2 FQGNSA. V was cut by 1 base and J by 5 bases, with 9 bases left in between. This CDR3 spans 15 amino acids.

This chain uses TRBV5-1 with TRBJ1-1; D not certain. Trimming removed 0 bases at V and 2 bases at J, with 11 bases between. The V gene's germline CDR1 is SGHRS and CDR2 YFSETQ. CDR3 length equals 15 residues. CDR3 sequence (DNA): TGCGCCAGCAGCTTGGCCGGGGTAGGAAACACTGAAGCTTTCTTT. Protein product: CASSLAGVGNTEAFF.

CDR3 DNA sequence: TGCGCCAGCAGCTTCAACAGCGGGTACGAGCAGTACTTC. Protein: CASSFNSGYEQYF. The genes are TRBV5-1 and TRBJ2-7; maybe TRBD2 (6 bases). This CDR3 is built from 13 residues. Germline CDR1 reads SGHRS; CDR2 reads YFSETQ. Trimming stripped 2 bases from V and 4 bases from J, with 10 bases between.

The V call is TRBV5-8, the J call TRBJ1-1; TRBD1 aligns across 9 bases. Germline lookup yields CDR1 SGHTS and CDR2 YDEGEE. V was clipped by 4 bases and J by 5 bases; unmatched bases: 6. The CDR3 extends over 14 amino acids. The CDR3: CASSGLQGATEAFF. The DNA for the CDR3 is TGTGCCAGCAGCGGGCTACAGGGGGCGACTGAAGCTTTCTTT.

In DNA form, the CDR3 reads TGTGCCAGCAGACGTATCCCGGACAGGGGAAACACCATATATTTT. Translation gives CASRRIPDRGNTIYF. The V call is TRBV13, the J call TRBJ1-3, with TRBD1 matching 7 bases. Germline trimming cut 6 bases from V and 4 bases from J; bases unmatched to any gene: 9. The CDR3 consists of 15 residues. From germline, CDR1 is PRHDT and CDR2 FYEKMQ (reference sequence).

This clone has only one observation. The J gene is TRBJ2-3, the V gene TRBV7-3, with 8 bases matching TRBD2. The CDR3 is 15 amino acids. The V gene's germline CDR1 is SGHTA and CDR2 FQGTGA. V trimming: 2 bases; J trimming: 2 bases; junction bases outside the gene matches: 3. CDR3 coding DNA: TGTGCCAGCAGCTTACTCGGGGGGGACACAGATACGCAGTATTTT. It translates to CASSLLGGDTDTQYF.

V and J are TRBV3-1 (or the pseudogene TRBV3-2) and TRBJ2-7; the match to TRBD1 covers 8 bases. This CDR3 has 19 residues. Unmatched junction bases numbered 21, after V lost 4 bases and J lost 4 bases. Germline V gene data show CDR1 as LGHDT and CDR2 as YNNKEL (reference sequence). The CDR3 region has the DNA TGTGCCAGCAGCCTCCACCCCTCTAGGGCGACAGGGGTAGGATACGAGCAGTACTTC. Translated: CASSLHPSRATGVGYEQYF.

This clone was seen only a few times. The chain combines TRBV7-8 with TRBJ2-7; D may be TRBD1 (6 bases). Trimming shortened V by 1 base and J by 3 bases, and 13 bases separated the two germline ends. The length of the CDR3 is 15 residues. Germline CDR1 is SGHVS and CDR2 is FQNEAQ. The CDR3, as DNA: TGTGCCAGCAGCTTAGGGACAGCATTGAGCTACGAGCAGTACTTC. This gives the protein CASSLGTALSYEQYF.

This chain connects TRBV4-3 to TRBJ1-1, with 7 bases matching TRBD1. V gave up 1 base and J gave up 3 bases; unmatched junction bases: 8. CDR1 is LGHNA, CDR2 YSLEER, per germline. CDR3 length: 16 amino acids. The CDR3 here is CASSQAIWDRHTEAFF. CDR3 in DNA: TGCGCCAGCAGCCAAGCCATATGGGACAGACACACTGAAGCTTTCTTT.